This T cell receptor beta chain was found in a study of blood T cell repertoires in COVID-19. The method was immunoSEQ multiplex PCR; TCRdb's version includes in-frame clones alone and lacks a portion of them. Counted here are 300,000 to 400,000 clones, around 91% occurring once; the ten biggest clones make up 3% to 4%. Germline V gene lookup returns CDR1 SEHNR and CDR2 FQNEAQ (reference sequence). This CDR3 region has 16 residues. V lost 5 bases to trimming and J lost 3 bases; unmatched junction nucleotides: 13. What was sequenced was peripheral blood. The rearrangement joins TRBV7-9 to TRBJ2-7; 7 positions match TRBD2. The source of this sequence is a woman aged 18-35 years who had recovered from COVID-19. The CDR3 region is CASSPSAGAPVYEQYV. The CDR3 coding sequence is TGTGCCAGCAGCCCCTCCGCGGGAGCACCGGTCTACGAGCAGTACGTC.